Following are 18 T cell receptor beta chains from one sample sequenced in a study of identical twins. TCRdb re-called the 5' RACE reads with MiXCR, one entry per CDR3 protein. Of just over 500,000 distinct CDR3 sequences detected, under 25% appear once; the ten largest clones hold around 0.9%. These same data were also listed under a study on T cells expressing NK-cell markers.

The material sequenced was CD4+ T cells sorted from blood. The receptors derive from a woman aged 18-30 years in good health.

The table lists this clonotype with many counts. The chain has TRBV10-3 and TRBJ2-3, with D possibly TRBD1 on 6 matching bases. Germline V gene sequence: CDR1 ENHRY, CDR2 SYGVKD. Trimming stripped 3 bases from V and 2 bases from J, with 15 bases between. The CDR3 consists of 16 residues. The CDR3 loop is CAISDGRDTNTDTQYF. CDR3 sequence (DNA): TGTGCCATCAGTGACGGCCGGGACACCAACACAGATACGCAGTATTTT.

This clonotype has at least ten counts. This chain joins TRBV11-1 and TRBJ1-5; 9 positions match TRBD1. The CDR3 is 18 residues long. The V segment lost 1 base and the J segment 4 bases; nucleotides outside the gene matches: 11. The germline gives CDR1 SGHAT, CDR2 FQDESV (reference sequence). The CDR3 sequence is CASSLGLGADRGNQPQHF. Here the CDR3 DNA reads TGTGCCAGCAGCTTAGGTTTAGGTGCGGACAGGGGAAATCAGCCCCAGCATTTT.

The V call is TRBV20-1, the J call TRBJ1-5; possibly TRBD1 for D (6 bases). Trimming pared 5 bases from V and 1 base from J, leaving 24 bases between. Germline V gene lookup returns CDR1 DFQATT and CDR2 SNEGSKA (reference sequence). This CDR3 has 18 residues. The CDR3 region has the DNA TGCAGTGCTGCTAGGAGCCAGGGGTCGTTCGAGAGCAATCAGCCCCAGCATTTT. Its protein product is CSAARSQGSFESNQPQHF.

This clonotype was observed a few times. V gene TRBV20-1 combines with J gene TRBJ1-5, with D possibly TRBD1 on 6 matching bases. This CDR3 region has 15 residues. The germline V gene encodes CDR1 DFQATT and CDR2 SNEGSKA (reference sequence). With 5 bases removed from V and 0 bases from J, the gap between germline ends came to 14 bases. The CDR3 DNA follows: TGCAGTGCTGGTAGGACAGAGTATAGCAATCAGCCCCAGCATTTT. Its protein product is CSAGRTEYSNQPQHF.

This clonotype was counted a few times. The CDR3 sequence is CASSPGQGKNSPLHF. CDR3 nucleotide sequence: TGCGCCAGCAGCCCAGGACAGGGAAAGAATTCACCCCTCCACTTT. The V gene is TRBV4-3, the J gene TRBJ1-6, with 8 positions matching TRBD1. The ends lost 4 bases at V and 7 bases at J; junction bases unmatched: 6. Germline V CDR1 and CDR2: LGHNA, YSLEER. This CDR3 is 15 amino acids long.

This clonotype was seen only a few times. The rearrangement joins TRBV29-1 to TRBJ1-1; D remains ambiguous. The ends were cut back, 5 bases at V and 1 base at J, with 5 bases in the middle. The germline V gene encodes CDR1 SQVTM and CDR2 ANQGSEA. This CDR3 contains 11 residues. This CDR3 is CSVHQNTEAFF. The CDR3 coding sequence is TGCAGCGTTCATCAGAACACTGAAGCTTTCTTT.

This clonotype has more than one count but fewer than ten. This chain connects TRBV27 to TRBJ1-1, with D uncertain. V lost 7 bases to trimming and J lost 1 base, with 13 bases between them. CDR1 is MNHEY and CDR2 is SMNVEV in the germline V gene (reference sequence). The CDR3 length is 14 residues. CDR3 region: CASKKYRENTEAFF. CDR3 nucleotide sequence: TGTGCCAGCAAAAAATACCGGGAGAACACTGAAGCTTTCTTT.

This chain connects TRBV12-3 or TRBV12-4 to TRBJ2-7, with TRBD2 matching 10 bases. The V gene end was trimmed by 3 bases and the J gene end by 12 bases; junction bases not matched to a gene: 5. The CDR3 consists of 12 residues. The CDR3 sequence: CASSFTSGNWYF. The CDR3 region has the DNA TGTGCCAGCAGTTTTACTAGCGGGAATTGGTACTTC.

This clonotype came up a few times. This chain uses TRBV3-1 with TRBJ2-1; 12 bases align to TRBD2. CDR1 LGHDT and CDR2 YNNKEL come from the germline V gene (reference sequence). CDR3 length equals 16 residues. Losses at the gene ends were 4 bases for V and 6 bases for J; bases not matched to a gene: 7. CDR3 DNA: TGTGCCAGCAGCCCCAGACTAGCGGGGGTAGGCAATGAGCAGTTCTTC. As protein: CASSPRLAGVGNEQFF.

This clonotype was found a few times. The chain joins TRBV20-1 to TRBJ2-7, with a possible D match to TRBD1 (5 bases). The CDR3 runs 12 residues. Germline CDR1 is DFQATT and CDR2 is SNEGSKA (reference sequence). Trimming removed 6 bases at V and 2 bases at J, with 11 bases between. This CDR3 is CSAIDSAYEQYF. In DNA form, the CDR3 reads TGCAGTGCAATCGACAGCGCCTACGAGCAGTACTTC.

This clonotype has only a few counts. CDR3 sequence: CASRAGSVYGYTF. CDR3 coding DNA: TGTGCCAGCAGAGCGGGGTCTGTTTATGGCTACACCTTC. The V call is TRBV12-3 or TRBV12-4, the J call TRBJ1-2; D not resolved. Trimming cost V 6 bases and J 5 bases, with 13 bases left between them. The CDR3 extends over 13 amino acids.

The chain recombines TRBV10-3 with TRBJ1-1, with D unresolved. Germline V CDR1 and CDR2: ENHRY, SYGVKD. Trimming left V 10 bases short and J 6 bases short, with 12 bases between. The CDR3 has 11 amino acids. CDR3 sequence reads: CATRMGPEAFF. CDR3 DNA: TGTGCCACCCGAATGGGCCCTGAAGCTTTCTTT.

The chain is built from TRBV7-9 and TRBJ1-2; possible D gene TRBD1, 6 bases. CDR3 length: 15 amino acids. The germline V gene encodes CDR1 SEHNR and CDR2 FQNEAQ (reference sequence). The ends were cut back, 4 bases at V and 3 bases at J, with 15 bases in the middle. DNA of the CDR3: TGTGCCAGCAGCTCCCAGGGGATCGGGGACTATGGCTACACCTTC. It specifies CASSSQGIGDYGYTF.

This clonotype was observed a few times. The rearrangement joins TRBV24-1 to TRBJ2-4; TRBD1 is a possible D gene (5 bases). The CDR3 is made up of 12 amino acids. V lost 9 bases, J lost 4 bases, and 9 bases lay in between. CDR1 and CDR2 (germline): KGHDR, SFDVKD. The DNA for the CDR3 is TGTGCCACCTCTGACAGTAAAAACATTCAGTACTTC. The encoded protein is CATSDSKNIQYF.

The gene calls are TRBV15 and TRBJ2-7; D possibly corresponds to TRBD2 (5 bases). The CDR3 contains 15 residues. Germline V gives CDR1 LNHNV, CDR2 YYDKDF (reference sequence). V was pared by 0 bases and J by 3 bases, with 12 bases between. The CDR3 coding sequence is TGTGCCACCAGCAGAGAGAGGGTAGGGTACTACGAGCAGTACTTC. It yields the protein CATSRERVGYYEQYF. Full variable domain (rest looked up from reference TRBV15 and TRBJ2-7): DAMVIQNPRYQVTQFGKPVTLSCSQTLNHNVMYWYQQKSSQAPKLLFHYYDKDFNNEADTPDNFQSRRPNTSFCFLDIRSPGLGDTAMYLCATSRERVGYYEQYFGPGTRLTVT.

The chain is built from TRBV10-3 and TRBJ1-5; 8 bases are shared with TRBD1. The CDR3 loop spans 13 amino acids. Germline V lookup: CDR1 ENHRY, CDR2 SYGVKD. The trim removed 6 bases at V and 3 bases at J, leaving 1 base unmatched. CDR3 DNA sequence: TGTGCCATCAGGGGACAGGCCAATCAGCCCCAGCATTTT. Translating gives CAIRGQANQPQHF.

The CDR3 DNA follows: TGTGCCAGCTCACCTTACCCGGGAGGGAACACTGAAGCTTTCTTT. Protein product: CASSPYPGGNTEAFF. The chain carries TRBV18 and TRBJ1-1; no definite D call. The CDR3 covers 15 residues. Trimming removed 3 bases at V and 1 base at J, with 12 bases between. Germline lookup yields CDR1 KGHSH and CDR2 LQKENI. The full variable domain, completed using reference TRBV18 and TRBJ1-1, is NAGVMQNPRHLVRRRGQEARLRCSPMKGHSHVYWYRQLPEEGLKFMVYLQKENIIDESGMPKERFSAEFPKEGPSILRIQQVVRGDSAAYFCASSPYPGGNTEAFFGQGTRLTVV.

The chain has TRBV30 and TRBJ2-1, with 8 positions matching TRBD2. V lost 1 base to trimming and J lost 6 bases; unmatched junction nucleotides: 8. Germline lookup yields CDR1 GTSNPN and CDR2 SVGIG (reference sequence). CDR3 length equals 15 residues. In DNA, the CDR3 is TGTGCCTGGAGTGCGGTGAGCGGGAGCCCCAATGAGCAGTTCTTC. As protein: CAWSAVSGSPNEQFF. Using reference TRBV30 and TRBJ2-1 for the parts outside the CDR3, the full variable domain is SQTIHQWPATLVQPVGSPLSLECTVEGTSNPNLYWYRQAAGRGLQLLFYSVGIGQISSEVPQNLSASRPQDRQFILSSKKLLLSDSGFYLCAWSAVSGSPNEQFFGPGTRLTVL.